Detailed here is one TCR beta chain. This clone was counted between two and nine times. Its antigen remains undetermined. Base qualities are missing; no much larger clone stands one base away. This specimen belongs to a study of a mutant IDH1 vaccine in newly diagnosed glioma (dated by TCRdb to about 2021). Regarding the research as a whole: Patients were given eight vaccinations, in weeks 1, 3, 5, 7, 11, 15, 19 and 23, which matched visits V03 through V10. Vaccination started 4-6 weeks after radiotherapy alone, or was given together with temozolomide cycles in the groups whose treatment included chemotherapy. Of the approximately 33 treated patients, about 60% were male and approximately 38% were female, and the mean age was 40.4 years. Prior to enrollment, patients had been given standard therapy consisting of radiotherapy alone, temozolomide alone, or radiochemotherapy with temozolomide, with the combination given to most patients. Peripheral blood was drawn at six visits: V03 (baseline), V05, V07, V10, V12 and V13. Longitudinal TCRB deep sequencing was done for 25 treated patients, wherever samples were available for exploratory analyses.

Trimming takes 4 bases from V and 5 bases from J, and the germline ends sit 11 bases apart. For CDR1 and CDR2, the germline V gene lists SGHVS and FNYEAQ. Inclusive of the bounding cysteine and phenylalanine, the CDR3 is 13 residues long. Here the CDR3 DNA is all that survives: 39 bases in frame from base 1. General findings and caveats noted by the study authors: Selection of PBMC samples for TCRB deep sequencing was based on availability. Pseudoprogression appeared unrelated to alterations in the top peripheral T cell clonotypes detected by TCRB sequencing. It was noted by the authors that analyses of patient blood samples could not be reproduced owing to sample limitations. Immune responses induced by the vaccine were seen in roughly 92% of patients across multiple MHC alleles.

Library construction relied on the immunoSEQ multiplex PCR assay. The hsTCRB Kit was used according to the manufacturer's protocol to amplify rearranged TCR beta chain sequences. Sequencing of TCRB libraries was carried out on an Illumina MiSeq. The study's own analysis went as follows. Demultiplexing, trimming and gene mapping were performed with the kit vendor's proprietary platform. TCRdb mirrors the immuneACCESS table, restricted to in-frame sequences. Some clones are absent from its copies; in checked studies, under half trace to an unresolved V gene, and the reason for the others is unknown. That table supplies the V and J calls and clone size; D and trimming were determined from the DNA. The sample contains 40,000 or so clones, roughly 80% of them found a single time. Of the sample, 5.3% falls within the top ten clones. The time point label, as the study defines it: week 23, last vaccination. A 20-mer mutant IDH1 peptide at 300 micrograms in Montanide made up each vaccine dose, which was injected subcutaneously together with topical imiquimod. All donors had newly diagnosed IDH1-mutant astrocytomas of WHO grade 3 or 4 that showed loss of nuclear ATRX. The samples were drawn from NOA16, a multicentre, single-arm, open-label phase I trial in Germany that tested a mutant IDH1 peptide vaccine in humans for the first time. The DNeasy Blood and Tissue Kit was used to extract genomic DNA from EDTA blood for TCRB sequencing.

Recombination joined TRBV7-6 with TRBJ1-1, with the D gene not confidently named. This receptor was taken from a middle-aged man with glioma. Sequenced here: PBMCs, sampled from a glioma patient whose treatment included an IDH1 peptide vaccine. CDR3 reads: CASSSGRETEAFF. The DNA is TGTGCCAGCAGCTCTGGGAGGGAGACTGAAGCTTTCTTT.